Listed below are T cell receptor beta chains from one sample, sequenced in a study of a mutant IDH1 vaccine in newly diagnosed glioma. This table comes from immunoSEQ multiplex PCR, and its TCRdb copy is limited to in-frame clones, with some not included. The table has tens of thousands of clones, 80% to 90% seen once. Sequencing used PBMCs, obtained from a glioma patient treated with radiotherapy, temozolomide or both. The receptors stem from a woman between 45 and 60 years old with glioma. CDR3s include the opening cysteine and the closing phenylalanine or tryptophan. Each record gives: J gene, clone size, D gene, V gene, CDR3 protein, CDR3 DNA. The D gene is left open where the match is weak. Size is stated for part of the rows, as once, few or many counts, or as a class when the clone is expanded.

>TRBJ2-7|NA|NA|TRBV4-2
CASSRRDSDYEQYF
TGTGCCAGCAGCCGGAGGGACAGTGACTACGAGCAGTACTTC
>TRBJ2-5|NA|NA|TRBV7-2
CASSLDGEETQYF
TGTGCCAGCAGCTTGGACGGGGAAGAGACCCAGTACTTC
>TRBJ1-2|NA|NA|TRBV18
CASSPTDNYGYTF
TGTGCCAGCTCACCCACGGACAACTATGGCTACACCTTC
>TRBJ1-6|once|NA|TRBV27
CASTPGGPNSPLHF
TGTGCCAGCACCCCGGGGGGCCCCAATTCACCCCTCCACTTT
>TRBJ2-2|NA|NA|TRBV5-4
CASSPRWPAMNTGELFF
TGTGCCAGCAGTCCCAGGTGGCCAGCCATGAACACCGGGGAGCTGTTTTTT
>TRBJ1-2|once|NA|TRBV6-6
CASSYSLIYGYTF
TGTGCCAGCAGTTACTCTTTGATCTATGGCTACACCTTC
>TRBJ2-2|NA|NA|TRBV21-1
CASSFTYGGAGELFF
TGTGCCAGCAGCTTTACCTACGGAGGCGCCGGGGAGCTGTTTTTT
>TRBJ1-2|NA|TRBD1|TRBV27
CASSSATGIIYGYTF
TGTGCCAGCAGTTCGGCGACAGGGATAATCTATGGCTACACCTTC
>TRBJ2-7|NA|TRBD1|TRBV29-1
CSLQGAREQYF
TGCAGTCTTCAGGGGGCTCGGGAGCAGTACTTC
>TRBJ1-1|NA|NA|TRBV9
CASSGTGKLAAEAFF
TGTGCCAGCAGCGGTACAGGAAAACTCGCCGCTGAAGCTTTCTTT
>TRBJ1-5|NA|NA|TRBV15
CATSRDNQPQHF
TGTGCCACCAGCAGAGATAATCAGCCCCAGCATTTT
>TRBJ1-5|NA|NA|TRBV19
CASIGISDSNQPQHF
TGTGCCAGTATCGGGATTTCGGATAGCAATCAGCCCCAGCATTTT
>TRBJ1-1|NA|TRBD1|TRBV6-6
CASSNPGQGPSEAFF
TGTGCCAGCAGTAATCCGGGACAGGGTCCGTCCGAAGCTTTCTTT
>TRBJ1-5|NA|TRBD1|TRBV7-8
CASRGQGRNQPQHF
TGTGCCAGCAGGGGACAGGGCCGCAATCAGCCCCAGCATTTT
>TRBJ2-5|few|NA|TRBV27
CASSSGETQYF
TGTGCCAGCAGTTCAGGAGAGACCCAGTACTTC
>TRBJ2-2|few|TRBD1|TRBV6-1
CASSENDRVGTGELFF
TGTGCCAGCAGTGAGAACGACAGGGTGGGAACCGGGGAGCTGTTTTTT
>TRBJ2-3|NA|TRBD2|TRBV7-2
CASSLRLAPDTQYF
TGTGCCAGCAGCTTACGACTAGCCCCAGATACGCAGTATTTT
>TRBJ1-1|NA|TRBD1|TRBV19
CASGDSSMNTEAFF
TGTGCCAGTGGGGACAGCTCTATGAACACTGAAGCTTTCTTT
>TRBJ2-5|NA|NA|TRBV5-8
CASSLGGSTGRQTQYF
TGTGCCAGCAGCTTGGGGGGGTCTACAGGGAGGCAGACCCAGTACTTC
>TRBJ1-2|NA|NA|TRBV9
CASSPHLQGGGYTF
TGTGCCAGCAGCCCTCACCTTCAGGGAGGGGGCTACACCTTC
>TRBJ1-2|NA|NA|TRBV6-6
CASSPPQQGYGYTF
TGTGCCAGCAGTCCCCCACAACAAGGCTATGGCTACACCTTC
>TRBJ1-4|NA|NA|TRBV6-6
CASSLKNGVNEKLFF
TGTGCCAGCAGTTTGAAGAACGGGGTTAATGAAAAACTGTTTTTT
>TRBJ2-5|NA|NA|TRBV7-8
CASSLEEVKETQYF
TGTGCCAGCAGCTTAGAGGAGGTTAAAGAGACCCAGTACTTC
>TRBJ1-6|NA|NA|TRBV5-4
CASSSALGPNNSPLHF
TGTGCCAGCAGCTCAGCGCTCGGGCCAAATAATTCACCCCTCCACTTT
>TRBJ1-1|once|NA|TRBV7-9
CASSLDRGFLNTEAFF
TGTGCCAGCAGCTTAGACAGAGGTTTCTTGAACACTGAAGCTTTCTTT
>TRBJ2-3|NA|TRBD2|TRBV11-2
CASRRLAGDTDTQYF
TGTGCCAGCAGACGTCTAGCGGGGGACACAGATACGCAGTATTTT
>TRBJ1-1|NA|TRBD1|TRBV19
CASSLGTGVRAETEAFF
TGTGCCAGTAGTCTGGGAACAGGGGTCCGTGCCGAGACTGAAGCTTTCTTT
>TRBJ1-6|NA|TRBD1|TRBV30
CAWKDRGQLNSPLHF
TGTGCCTGGAAGGACAGGGGGCAACTTAATTCACCCCTCCACTTT
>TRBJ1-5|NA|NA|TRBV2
CASRSGEDQPQHF
TGTGCCAGCAGATCTGGGGAGGACCAGCCCCAGCATTTT
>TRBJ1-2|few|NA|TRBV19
CASSIDRDHGYTF
TGTGCCAGTAGTATAGATCGGGATCACGGCTACACCTTC
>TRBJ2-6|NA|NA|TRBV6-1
CASRSGSGANVLTF
TGTGCCAGCCGGAGTGGCTCTGGGGCCAACGTCCTGACTTTC
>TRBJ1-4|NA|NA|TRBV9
CASSVEPSGEKLFF
TGTGCCAGCAGCGTAGAACCATCAGGGGAAAAACTGTTTTTT
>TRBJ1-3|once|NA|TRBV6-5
CASSFVKNSGNTIYF
TGTGCCAGCAGTTTCGTGAAAAACTCTGGAAACACCATATATTTT
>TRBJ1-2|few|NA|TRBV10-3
CAISAAGRGYTF
TGTGCCATCAGTGCGGCAGGGCGAGGCTACACCTTC
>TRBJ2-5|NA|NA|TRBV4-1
CASSQHPGLLQETQYF
TGCGCCAGCAGCCAACATCCGGGACTCCTTCAAGAGACCCAGTACTTC
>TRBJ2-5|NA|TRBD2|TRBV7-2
CASRGAGKETQYF
TGTGCCAGCAGGGGAGCGGGGAAGGAGACCCAGTACTTC
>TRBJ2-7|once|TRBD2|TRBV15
CATSRESSGAHEQYF
TGTGCCACCAGCAGAGAGTCTAGCGGGGCACACGAGCAGTACTTC
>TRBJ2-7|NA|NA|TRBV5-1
CASSFGTYEQYF
TGCGCCAGCAGCTTTGGGACTTACGAGCAGTACTTC
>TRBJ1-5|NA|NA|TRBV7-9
CASSRGENFNQPQHF
TGTGCCAGCAGCCGGGGGGAGAACTTCAATCAGCCCCAGCATTTT
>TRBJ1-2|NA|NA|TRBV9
CASSVDGNYGYTF
TGTGCCAGCAGCGTTGACGGTAACTATGGCTACACCTTC
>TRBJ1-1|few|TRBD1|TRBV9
CASSPTGVPEAFF
TGTGCCAGCAGCCCAACAGGGGTTCCTGAAGCTTTCTTT
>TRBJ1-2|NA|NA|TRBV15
CATSADDGYGYTF
TGTGCCACCAGCGCCGATGACGGCTATGGCTACACCTTC
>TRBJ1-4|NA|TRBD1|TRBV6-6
CASSSQGGSEKLFF
TGTGCCAGCAGTTCCCAGGGGGGGAGTGAAAAACTGTTTTTT
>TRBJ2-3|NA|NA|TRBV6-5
CASSQGFKSTDTQYF
TGTGCCAGCAGTCAAGGCTTTAAGAGCACAGATACGCAGTATTTT
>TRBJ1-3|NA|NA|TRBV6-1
CASSEVAGGSGNTIYF
TGTGCCAGCAGTGAAGTCGCGGGGGGCTCTGGAAACACCATATATTTT
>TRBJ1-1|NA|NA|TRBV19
CASTPPDRTFYTEAFF
TGTGCCAGTACCCCTCCCGACAGAACCTTCTACACTGAAGCTTTCTTT
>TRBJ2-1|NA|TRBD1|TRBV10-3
CAISATGGNDEQFF
TGTGCCATCAGTGCGACAGGGGGCAACGATGAGCAGTTCTTC
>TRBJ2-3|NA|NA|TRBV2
CASSEGDYSGGTQYF
TGTGCCAGCTCCGAGGGAGACTATAGCGGAGGTACGCAGTATTTT
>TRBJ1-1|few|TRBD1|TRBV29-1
CSVQDRGTEAFF
TGCAGCGTTCAAGACAGGGGCACTGAAGCTTTCTTT
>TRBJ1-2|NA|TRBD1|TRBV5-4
CASSPGTGMNGYTF
TGTGCCAGCAGCCCGGGGACAGGGATGAATGGCTACACCTTC
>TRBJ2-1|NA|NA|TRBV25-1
CASSPGTPTTLLGEQFF
TGTGCCAGCAGTCCGGGGACTCCAACCACACTACTCGGTGAGCAGTTCTTC